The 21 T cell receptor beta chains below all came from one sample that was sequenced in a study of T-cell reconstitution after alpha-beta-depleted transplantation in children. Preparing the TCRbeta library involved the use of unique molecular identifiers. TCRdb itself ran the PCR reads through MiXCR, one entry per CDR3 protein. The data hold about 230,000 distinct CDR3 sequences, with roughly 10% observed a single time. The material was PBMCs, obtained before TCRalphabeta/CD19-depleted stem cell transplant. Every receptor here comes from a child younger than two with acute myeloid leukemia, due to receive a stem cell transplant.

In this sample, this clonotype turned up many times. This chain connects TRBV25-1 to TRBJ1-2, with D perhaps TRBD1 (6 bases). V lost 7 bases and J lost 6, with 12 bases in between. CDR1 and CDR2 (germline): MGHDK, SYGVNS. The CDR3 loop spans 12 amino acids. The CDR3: CASTQRGDGYTF. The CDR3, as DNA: TGTGCCAGCACCCAAAGGGGGGATGGCTACACCTTC.

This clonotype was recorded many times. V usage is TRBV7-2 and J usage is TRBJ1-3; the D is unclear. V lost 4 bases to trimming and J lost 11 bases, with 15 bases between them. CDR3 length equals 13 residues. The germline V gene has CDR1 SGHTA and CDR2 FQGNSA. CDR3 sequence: CASSSVTQRSIYF. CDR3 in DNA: TGTGCCAGCAGCTCGGTCACCCAGAGGTCCATATATTTT.

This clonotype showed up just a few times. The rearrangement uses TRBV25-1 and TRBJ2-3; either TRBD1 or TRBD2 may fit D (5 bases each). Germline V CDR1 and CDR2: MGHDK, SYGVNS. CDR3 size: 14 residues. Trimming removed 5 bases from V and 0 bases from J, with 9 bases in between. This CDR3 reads CASSNRDSTDTQYF. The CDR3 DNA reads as TGTGCCAGCAGTAACCGGGACAGCACAGATACGCAGTATTTT.

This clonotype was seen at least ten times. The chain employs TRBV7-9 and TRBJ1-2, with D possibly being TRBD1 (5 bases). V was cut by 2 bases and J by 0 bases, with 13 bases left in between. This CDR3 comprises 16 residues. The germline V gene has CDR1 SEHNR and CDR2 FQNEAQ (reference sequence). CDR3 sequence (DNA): TGTGCCAGCAGCTTACAAGGGACTCTAACTAACTATGGCTACACCTTC. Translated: CASSLQGTLTNYGYTF.

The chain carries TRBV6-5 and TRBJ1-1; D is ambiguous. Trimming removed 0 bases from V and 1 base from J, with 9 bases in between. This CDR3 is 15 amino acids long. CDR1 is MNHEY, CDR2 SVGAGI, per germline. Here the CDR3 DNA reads TGTGCCAGCAGTTACTCTATCACAGCGAACACTGAAGCTTTCTTT. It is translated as CASSYSITANTEAFF.

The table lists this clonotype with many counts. The CDR3 DNA follows: TGCAGTGTTCGCGGGAGGGCTAACGAGCAGTACTTC. It codes for CSVRGRANEQYF. The V gene is TRBV20-1, the J gene TRBJ2-7; 9 bases map to TRBD2. The CDR3 is 12 residues long. Looked up from germline, CDR1 is DFQATT and CDR2 is SNEGSKA (reference sequence). V lost 7 bases, J lost 5 bases, and 6 bases stayed unmatched.

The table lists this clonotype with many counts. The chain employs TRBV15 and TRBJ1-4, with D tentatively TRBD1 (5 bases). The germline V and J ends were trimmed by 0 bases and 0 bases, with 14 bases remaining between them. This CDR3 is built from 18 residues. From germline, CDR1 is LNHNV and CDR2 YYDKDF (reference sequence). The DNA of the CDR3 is TGTGCCACCAGCAGAGATAGGGCTGACAGACCAACTAATGAAAAACTGTTTTTT. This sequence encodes CATSRDRADRPTNEKLFF.

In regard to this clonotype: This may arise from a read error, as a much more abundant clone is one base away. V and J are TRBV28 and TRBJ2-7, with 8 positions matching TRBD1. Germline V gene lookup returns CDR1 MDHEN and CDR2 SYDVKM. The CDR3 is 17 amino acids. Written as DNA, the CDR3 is TGTGCCAGCAGTCCGGGGACAGGTACCTTTAGCTCCTACGAGCCGTACTTC. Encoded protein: CASSPGTGTFSSYEPYF.

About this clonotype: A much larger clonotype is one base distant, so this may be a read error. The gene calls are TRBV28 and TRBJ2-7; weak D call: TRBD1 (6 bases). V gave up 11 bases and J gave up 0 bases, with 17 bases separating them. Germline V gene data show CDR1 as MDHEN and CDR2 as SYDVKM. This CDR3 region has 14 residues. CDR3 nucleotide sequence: TGTGCCTCCGGAATACAGGGAAGCTCCTACGAGCAGTACTTC. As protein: CASGIQGSSYEQYF.

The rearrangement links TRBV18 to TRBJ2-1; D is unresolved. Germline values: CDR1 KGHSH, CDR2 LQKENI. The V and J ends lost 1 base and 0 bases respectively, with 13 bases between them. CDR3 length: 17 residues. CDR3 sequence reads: CASSPRPPDSSYNEQFF. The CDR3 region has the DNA TGTGCCAGCTCACCACGGCCTCCGGATAGCTCCTACAATGAGCAGTTCTTC.

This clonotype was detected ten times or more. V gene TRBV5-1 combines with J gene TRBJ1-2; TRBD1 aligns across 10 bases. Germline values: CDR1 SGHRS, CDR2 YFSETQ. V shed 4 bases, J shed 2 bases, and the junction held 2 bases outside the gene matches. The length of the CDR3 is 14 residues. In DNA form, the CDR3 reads TGCGCCAGCAGCGGGGGACAGGGGAACTATGGCTACACCTTC. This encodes CASSGGQGNYGYTF. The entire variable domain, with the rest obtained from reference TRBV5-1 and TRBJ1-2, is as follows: KAGVTQTPRYLIKTRGQQVTLSCSPISGHRSVSWYQQTPGQGLQFLFEYFSETQRNKGNFPGRFSGRQFSNSRSEMNVSTLELGDSALYLCASSGGQGNYGYTFGSGTRLTVV.

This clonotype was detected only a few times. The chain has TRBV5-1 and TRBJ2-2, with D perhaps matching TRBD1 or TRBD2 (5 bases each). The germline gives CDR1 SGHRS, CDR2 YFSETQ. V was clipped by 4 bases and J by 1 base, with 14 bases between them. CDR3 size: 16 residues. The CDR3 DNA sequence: TGCGCCAGCAGCCCCCGGGACCCACGGAACACCGGGGAGCTGTTTTTT. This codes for CASSPRDPRNTGELFF. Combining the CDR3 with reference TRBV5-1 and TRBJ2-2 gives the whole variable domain KAGVTQTPRYLIKTRGQQVTLSCSPISGHRSVSWYQQTPGQGLQFLFEYFSETQRNKGNFPGRFSGRQFSNSRSEMNVSTLELGDSALYLCASSPRDPRNTGELFFGEGSRLTVL.

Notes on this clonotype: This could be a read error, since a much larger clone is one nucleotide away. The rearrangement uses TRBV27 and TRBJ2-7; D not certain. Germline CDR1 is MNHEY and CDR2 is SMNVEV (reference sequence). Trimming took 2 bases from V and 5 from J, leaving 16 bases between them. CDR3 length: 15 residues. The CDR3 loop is CASSLRWACVDEQYF. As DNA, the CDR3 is TGTGCCAGCAGTTTAAGGTGGGCCTGCGTGGACGAGCAGTACTTC.

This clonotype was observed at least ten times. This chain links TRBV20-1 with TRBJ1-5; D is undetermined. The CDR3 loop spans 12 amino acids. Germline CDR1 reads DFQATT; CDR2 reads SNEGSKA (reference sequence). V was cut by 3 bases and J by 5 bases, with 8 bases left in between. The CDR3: CSARTGDQPQHF. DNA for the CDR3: TGCAGTGCTAGGACTGGGGATCAGCCCCAGCATTTT.

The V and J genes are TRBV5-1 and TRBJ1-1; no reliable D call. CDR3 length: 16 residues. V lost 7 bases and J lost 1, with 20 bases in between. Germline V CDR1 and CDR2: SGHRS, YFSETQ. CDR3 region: CASVPIPRGENTEAFF. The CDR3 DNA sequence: TGCGCCAGCGTTCCTATTCCCCGGGGAGAGAACACTGAAGCTTTCTTT.

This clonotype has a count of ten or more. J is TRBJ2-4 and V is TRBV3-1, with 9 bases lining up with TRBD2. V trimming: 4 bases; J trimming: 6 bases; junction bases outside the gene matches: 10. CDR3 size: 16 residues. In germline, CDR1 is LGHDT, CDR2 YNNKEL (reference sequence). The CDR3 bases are TGTGCCAGCAGCCCCGTTAGCGGGAGTCCGGGAAACATTCAGTACTTC. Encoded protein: CASSPVSGSPGNIQYF.

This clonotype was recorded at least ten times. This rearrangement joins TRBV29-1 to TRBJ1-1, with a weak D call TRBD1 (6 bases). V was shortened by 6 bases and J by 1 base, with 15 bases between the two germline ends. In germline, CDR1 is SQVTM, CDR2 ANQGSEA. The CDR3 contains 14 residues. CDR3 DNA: TGCAGCGTCCATTTGACAGGAAGGAACACTGAAGCTTTCTTT. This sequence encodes CSVHLTGRNTEAFF.

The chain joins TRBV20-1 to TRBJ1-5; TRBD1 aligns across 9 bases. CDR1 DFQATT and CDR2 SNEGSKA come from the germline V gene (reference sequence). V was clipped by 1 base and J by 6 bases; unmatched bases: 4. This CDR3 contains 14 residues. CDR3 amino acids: CSARGGTGSQPQHF. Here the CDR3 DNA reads TGCAGTGCTAGAGGCGGGACAGGGAGTCAGCCCCAGCATTTT.

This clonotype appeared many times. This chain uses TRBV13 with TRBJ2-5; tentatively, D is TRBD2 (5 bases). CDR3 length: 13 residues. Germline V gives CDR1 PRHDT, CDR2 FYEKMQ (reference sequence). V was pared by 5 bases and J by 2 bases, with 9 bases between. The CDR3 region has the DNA TGTGCCAGCAGCGATAGGAGGCAAGAGACCCAGTACTTC. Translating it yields CASSDRRQETQYF.

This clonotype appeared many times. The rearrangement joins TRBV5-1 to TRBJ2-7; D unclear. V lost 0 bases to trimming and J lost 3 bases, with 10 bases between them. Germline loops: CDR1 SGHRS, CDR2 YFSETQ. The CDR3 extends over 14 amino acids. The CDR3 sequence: CASSLAESYYEQYF. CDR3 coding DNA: TGCGCCAGCAGCTTGGCAGAAAGTTACTACGAGCAGTACTTC.

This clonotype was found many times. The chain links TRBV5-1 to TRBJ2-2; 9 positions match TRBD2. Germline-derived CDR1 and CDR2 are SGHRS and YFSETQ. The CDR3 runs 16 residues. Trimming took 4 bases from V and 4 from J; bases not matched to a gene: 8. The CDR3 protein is CASSPSTSGFTGELFF. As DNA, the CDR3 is TGCGCCAGCAGCCCCTCGACTAGCGGTTTCACCGGGGAGCTGTTTTTT.